What follows are 14 T cell receptor beta chains derived from one specimen sequenced in a study of shared clonotypes between healthy human individuals. Produced via immunoSEQ multiplex PCR; TCRdb's table is partial and in-frame only. The sample consists of millions of clones, approximately 94% of them appearing once. The sample consisted of naive CD4+ T cells sorted from blood. Subset reported: CD45RA+ positively selected. These receptors all stem from a man aged 18 to 29 in good health.

The rearrangement joins TRBV6-4 to TRBJ1-2; 8 bases line up with TRBD1. Germline CDR1 reads MRHNA; CDR2 reads SNTAGT. V lost 5 bases to trimming and J lost 2 bases; unmatched junction nucleotides: 4. This CDR3 spans 14 amino acids. The CDR3 here is CASSPGQENYGYTF. The CDR3 nucleotides are TGTGCCAGCAGTCCGGGACAGGAGAACTATGGCTACACCTTC.

The chain uses TRBV6-1 and TRBJ2-2; TRBD2 matches 7 bases. The CDR3 loop spans 15 amino acids. The V segment lost 5 bases and the J segment 4 bases; nucleotides outside the gene matches: 7. CDR1 and CDR2 from the germline V gene are MNHNS and SASEGT. DNA for the CDR3: TGTGCCAGCAGTCTCGGAGCGGGGATCACCGGGGAGCTGTTTTTT. Encoded protein: CASSLGAGITGELFF.

As to this clone: Different DNA sequences within this sample yield the same CDR3. The chain is built from TRBV9 and TRBJ1-4; 8 nucleotides agree with TRBD1. With 4 bases clipped from V and 7 bases from J, the junction kept 6 bases outside the gene matches. The CDR3 runs 14 residues. The germline V gene has CDR1 SGDLS and CDR2 YYNGEE. In DNA, the CDR3 is TGTGCCAGCAGCCTTGACAGGGGAGGTGAAAAACTGTTTTTT. Encoded protein: CASSLDRGGEKLFF.

The chain is built from TRBV5-5 and TRBJ2-3, with TRBD1 as a possible D gene (5 bases). V shed 3 bases and J shed 4 bases, with 15 bases lying between them. The CDR3 totals 15 residues. Germline CDR1 SGHKS, CDR2 YYEKEE (reference sequence). CDR3: CASSSRVLGPDTQYF. CDR3 nucleotide sequence: TGTGCCAGCAGCTCCAGGGTCCTCGGCCCAGATACGCAGTATTTT. Full variable domain (missing parts from reference TRBV5-5 and TRBJ2-3): DAGVTQSPTHLIKTRGQQVTLRCSPISGHKSVSWYQQVLGQGPQFIFQYYEKEERGRGNFPDRFSARQFPNYSSELNVNALLLGDSALYLCASSSRVLGPDTQYFGPGTRLTVL.

The V call is TRBV19, the J call TRBJ2-1, with D possibly matching TRBD2 (5 bases). The V end was cut by 5 bases, the J end by 4 bases, with 12 bases between. CDR3 length equals 14 residues. Germline V CDR1 and CDR2: LNHDA, SQIVND (reference sequence). The CDR3 protein is CASSFGNQYNEQFF. The CDR3 region has the DNA TGTGCCAGTAGTTTCGGGAACCAATACAATGAGCAGTTCTTC.

This clone was seen a single time. The V and J genes are TRBV30 and TRBJ2-2, with 8 bases matching TRBD2. After removal of 6 bases from V and 0 bases from J, the junction contained 9 bases not matched to a gene. The CDR3 sequence is 16 residues long. The germline CDR1 and CDR2 sequences are GTSNPN and SVGIG (reference sequence). In DNA, the CDR3 is TGTGCCTGCAGAAAACCGGGACTAGCGAACACCGGGGAGCTGTTTTTT. Amino acids: CACRKPGLANTGELFF.

The chain has TRBV30 and TRBJ1-3, with D perhaps TRBD1 (5 bases). With 3 bases removed from V and 3 bases from J, the gap between germline ends came to 18 bases. Germline CDR1 is GTSNPN and CDR2 is SVGIG (reference sequence). CDR3 length: 16 residues. The CDR3 DNA reads as TGTGCCTGGAGGACCCAAGGCAGGGTTGGTGGAAACACCATATATTTT. Translation gives CAWRTQGRVGGNTIYF.

This chain links TRBV6-1 with TRBJ2-7; D may be TRBD1 (6 bases). V shed 7 bases and J shed 0 bases, with 16 bases lying between them. Germline CDR1 and CDR2: MNHNS and SASEGT. The CDR3 contains 15 residues. The CDR3 DNA follows: TGTGCCAGCACCCTAGGGACACCGAGCTCCTACGAGCAGTACTTC. Translating it yields CASTLGTPSSYEQYF.

CDR3 in DNA: TGTGCCAGCAGCTCGGGACAGGGGTACACCGGGGAGCTGTTTTTT. It translates to CASSSGQGYTGELFF. The rearrangement joins TRBV2 to TRBJ2-2; 10 nucleotides match TRBD1. Germline-derived CDR1 and CDR2 are SNHLY and FYNNEI. V lost 6 bases, J lost 3 bases, and 4 bases stayed unmatched. CDR3 size: 15 residues.

This clone was detected only once. V gene TRBV6-6 combines with J gene TRBJ1-2; D is unresolved. The CDR3 spans 12 residues. CDR1 MNHNY and CDR2 SVGAGI come from the germline V gene (reference sequence). V was clipped by 7 bases and J by 1 base, with 7 bases between them. The CDR3 region has the DNA TGTGCCAGCACCCCGCTTAACTATGGCTACACCTTC. It codes for CASTPLNYGYTF.

This chain connects TRBV2 to TRBJ2-7; D is perhaps TRBD1 (6 bases). This CDR3 contains 13 residues. In germline, CDR1 is SNHLY, CDR2 FYNNEI. The V gene lost 5 bases and the J gene lost 2 bases, with 10 bases spanning the gap. CDR3 sequence: CASSRDMTYEQYF. In DNA, the CDR3 is TGTGCCAGCAGTCGGGACATGACCTACGAGCAGTACTTC.

The chain links TRBV21-1 to TRBJ1-1. TRBV21-1 constitutes a pseudogene. The CDR3 loop spans 17 amino acids. The CDR3 DNA reads as TGTGCCAGCAGTCTACCCGGGACGTCGGGGGGTGACACTGAAGCTTTCTTT. As protein: CASSLPGTSGGDTEAFF.

About this clone itself: The same CDR3 is also encoded by other DNA sequences in this sample. The chain has TRBV10-3 and TRBJ2-1; 10 nucleotides agree with TRBD1. CDR1 is ENHRY, CDR2 SYGVKD, per germline. V lost 7 bases and J lost 7; bases outside the gene matches: 4. The length of the CDR3 is 13 residues. The CDR3 DNA follows: TGTGCCATCACCCCGGGACAGGGGAATGAGCAGTTCTTC. It specifies CAITPGQGNEQFF.

The chain joins TRBV28 to TRBJ1-5; no reliable D call. In germline, CDR1 is MDHEN, CDR2 SYDVKM. The CDR3 loop spans 16 amino acids. The V end lost 6 bases, the J end lost 6 bases, and 21 bases lay between the germline ends. CDR3 DNA: TGTGCCAGCAGCCCCCGTCATTTGGGAGCAGGTCAGCCCCAGCATTTT. Residues: CASSPRHLGAGQPQHF.